The clone carrying this T cell receptor (beta chain) was seen repeatedly, ten times or more. What it binds is unknown. These data originate in a study of CD8 T cells in ankylosing spondylitis. Study results and caveats: Ankylosing spondylitis blood appeared to be characterized by a TCR beta motif of 8 or 9 highly homologous variants. From matched ankylosing spondylitis synovial fluid, disease-linked clones were reportedly recovered at significantly enriched levels. Prior work had noted some motif variants in reactive arthritis blood and synovial fluid. Disease-linked clones, CD8+, were relatively rare in peripheral blood.

5'-RACE, quantitative and with molecular barcodes, yielded the TCR beta libraries. TCRdb recomputed calls from the 5' RACE reads with MiXCR, one row per CDR3 protein. The table includes 700,000 to 850,000 distinct CDR3 sequences, 10% to 15% detected once. CDR3 length: 14 amino acids. Trimming removed 5 bases at V and 4 bases at J, with 14 bases between. Germline V gene data show CDR1 as MNHNS and CDR2 as SASEGT. The rearrangement links TRBV6-1 to TRBJ1-2; possible D gene TRBD1, 6 bases. The TCR originated in a male donor with ankylosing spondylitis. Specimen: blood, either unsorted or a sorted T cell fraction (not recorded which). This CDR3 reads CASSTPGGRYGYTF. The CDR3 nucleotides are TGTGCCAGCAGTACCCCGGGGGGCCGCTATGGCTACACCTTC.